The 15 T cell receptor beta chains in this list originate from one sample, sequenced in a study of identical twins. Using its own MiXCR run on the 5' RACE reads, TCRdb lists one record per CDR3 protein. The sample shows about 180 distinct CDR3 sequences, over 80% of them seen only once. Material: memory (CD45RO+) T cells sorted from blood. These receptor sequences come from a young woman in good health. This table probably holds off-target reads from a library built for another chain.

This chain joins TRBV4-3 and TRBJ2-1; D remains ambiguous. Germline CDR1 reads LGHNA; CDR2 reads YSLEER. The CDR3 consists of 13 residues. The V and J ends lost 0 bases and 12 bases respectively, with 12 bases between them. The CDR3 region is CASSQETPAGQFF. CDR3 DNA sequence: TGCGCCAGCAGCCAAGAAACACCTGCTGGGCAGTTCTTC.

This chain links TRBV29-1 with TRBJ2-5; the D is unclear. Germline V CDR1 and CDR2: SQVTM, ANQGSEA. CDR3 length: 10 residues. Trimming took 5 bases from V and 2 from J, leaving 3 bases between them. The CDR3 sequence: CSVSQETQYF. DNA for the CDR3: TGCAGCGTTAGTCAAGAGACCCAGTACTTC.

The J gene is TRBJ2-3, the V gene TRBV5-6, with 10 bases that match TRBD2. CDR1 is SGHDT and CDR2 is YYEEEE in the germline V gene. The trim removed 2 bases at V and 5 bases at J, leaving 8 bases unmatched. The CDR3 is 16 amino acids. Here the CDR3 reads CASSLASGRAIDTQYF. For the CDR3, the DNA is TGTGCCAGCAGCTTAGCGAGCGGGAGGGCCATAGATACGCAGTATTTT. The variable domain in full, completed from reference TRBV5-6 and TRBJ2-3, reads DAGVTQSPTHLIKTRGQQVTLRCSPKSGHDTVSWYQQALGQGPQFIFQYYEEEERQRGNFPDRFSGHQFPNYSSELNVNALLLGDSALYLCASSLASGRAIDTQYFGPGTRLTVL.

On this clonotype: Relative to the germline gene, one junction end is altered; a read error may explain this. CDR3 DNA sequence: TGTGCCAGTAGCATAGCGGGAGCGACCTACGAGCAGTACTTC. It specifies CASSIAGATYEQYF. This rearrangement joins TRBV19 to TRBJ2-7, with TRBD2 identical over 9 bases. Germline loops: CDR1 LNHDA, CDR2 SQIVND (reference sequence). The CDR3 consists of 14 residues. Looking up the rest from reference TRBV19 and TRBJ2-7 gives the full variable domain: DGGITQSPKYLFRKEGQNVTLSCEQNLNHDAMYWYRQDPGQGLRLIYYSQIVNDFQKGDIAEGYSVSREKKESFPLTVTSAQKNPTAFYLCASSIAGATYEQYFGPGTRLTVT.

The CDR3 spells CASTDLSSGNTIYF. CDR3 coding DNA: TGTGCCAGCACCGACCTAAGCTCTGGAAACACCATATATTTT. V is TRBV7-2 and J is TRBJ1-3; unclear D gene. Per the germline V gene, CDR1 is SGHTA and CDR2 is FQGNSA. The V and J ends lost 7 bases and 0 bases respectively, with 10 bases between them. The CDR3 has 14 residues.

On this clonotype: One end of the junction varies from germline; a read error may be responsible. For the CDR3, the DNA is TGTGCCCGCAGCTTAACAGGGCGCGGCACTGAAGCTTTCTTT. This encodes CARSLTGRGTEAFF. V gene TRBV7-3 combines with J gene TRBJ1-1; D might be TRBD1 (6 bases). The CDR3 runs 14 residues. Per germline, CDR1 SGHTA and CDR2 FQGTGA.

The chain links TRBV7-9 to TRBJ1-1; 7 bases agree with TRBD1. CDR1 SEHNR and CDR2 FQNEAQ come from the germline V gene (reference sequence). Trimming took 5 bases from V and 12 from J; bases not matched to a gene: 6. This CDR3 is 11 amino acids long. The CDR3 region is CASSPGTVTFF. CDR3 DNA sequence: TGTGCCAGCAGCCCGGGGACAGTCACTTTCTTT.

This clonotype was seen once. The V and J genes are TRBV29-1 and TRBJ2-5; D not resolved. Per germline, CDR1 SQVTM and CDR2 ANQGSEA. The CDR3 contains 9 residues. Trimming cost V 7 bases and J 3 bases, with 3 bases left between them. This CDR3 is CSAKETQYF. CDR3 DNA: TGCAGCGCTAAAGAGACCCAGTACTTC.

This rearrangement joins TRBV7-6 to TRBJ2-1; no firm D call. Germline CDR1 reads SGHVS; CDR2 reads FNYEAQ. The CDR3 runs 16 residues. Trimming stripped 3 bases from V and 0 bases from J, with 12 bases between. The CDR3 here is CASSFLPPSSYNEQFF. CDR3 coding DNA: TGTGCCAGCAGCTTTCTGCCTCCTAGCTCCTACAATGAGCAGTTCTTC.

This chain uses TRBV11-1 with TRBJ1-1, with no clear D. The length of the CDR3 is 13 residues. Germline V gene sequence: CDR1 SGHAT, CDR2 FQDESV (reference sequence). The V end was cut by 5 bases, the J end by 3 bases, with 10 bases between. The CDR3 protein is CASSPSRDTEAFF. CDR3 bases: TGTGCCAGCAGCCCATCGAGGGACACTGAAGCTTTCTTT.

This chain uses TRBV11-3 with TRBJ2-2; either TRBD1 or TRBD2 may fit D (5 bases each). The ends were cut back, 8 bases at V and 1 base at J, with 14 bases in the middle. The CDR3 extends over 15 amino acids. Germline V gene lookup returns CDR1 SGHNT and CDR2 YENEEA. The CDR3 DNA sequence: TGTGCCAGCTCAATCTCGGGACGGAACACCGGGGAGCTGTTTTTT. Its translation: CASSISGRNTGELFF.

The chain employs TRBV19 and TRBJ2-5, with D possibly matching TRBD2 (5 bases). This CDR3 region has 11 residues. Germline CDR1 and CDR2: LNHDA and SQIVND (reference sequence). The chain's CDR3 is CKRATGETQYF. The CDR3 region has the DNA TGTAAACGGGCCACGGGGGAGACCCAGTACTTC.

The V gene is TRBV10-3, the J gene TRBJ2-7; TRBD2 might be the D (5 bases). This CDR3 is built from 13 residues. Trimming cost V 10 bases and J 5 bases, with 18 bases left between them. Germline-derived CDR1 and CDR2 are ENHRY and SYGVKD. CDR3: CATSLDLWDEQYF. The CDR3 nucleotides are TGTGCCACCTCGTTGGACTTATGGGACGAGCAGTACTTC.

The J gene is TRBJ2-1, the V gene TRBV11-2; D is possibly TRBD1 (5 bases). From germline, CDR1 is SGHAT and CDR2 FQNNGV. This CDR3 has 15 amino acids. Between the trimmed V and J ends, which lost 5 bases and 0 bases, there was a span of 11 bases. The CDR3: CASSGALSSYNEQFF. The CDR3 nucleotides read TGTGCCAGCAGCGGGGCTCTGAGCTCCTACAATGAGCAGTTCTTC. Full variable domain (remainder filled in from reference TRBV11-2 and TRBJ2-1): EAGVAQSPRYKIIEKRQSVAFWCNPISGHATLYWYQQILGQGPKLLIQFQNNGVVDDSQLPKDRFSAERLKGVDSTLKIQPAKLEDSAVYLCASSGALSSYNEQFFGPGTRLTVL.

The rearrangement links TRBV5-1 to TRBJ1-1; D is possibly TRBD1 (6 bases). This CDR3 spans 15 amino acids. V was cut by 0 bases and J by 4 bases, with 13 bases left in between. Germline lookup yields CDR1 SGHRS and CDR2 YFSETQ. The CDR3 DNA reads as TGCGCCAGCAGCTTGGCAGGTCAGGGGTTCACTGAAGCTTTCTTT. It translates to CASSLAGQGFTEAFF.